Each of the 29 T cell receptor beta chains below was sequenced from the same sample in a study of T cells in Graves' hyperthyroidism and ophthalmopathy. Amplified TCR beta CDR3 regions came from RNA transcripts. Primed by the HTBI set, a first-round RT-PCR was run on the TCR CDR3. From the multiplex PCR reads, TCRdb called clonotypes with MiXCR, one entry per CDR3 protein. The sample holds about 400,000 distinct CDR3 sequences; around 14% are singletons and the top ten take 30% to 35%. The specimen was blood. These receptors were collected from a woman in her twenties or thirties with Graves' hyperthyroidism.

The J gene is TRBJ2-7, the V gene TRBV15; possibly TRBD1 or TRBD2 for D (6 bases each). Trimming pared 5 bases from V and 0 bases from J, leaving 14 bases between. This CDR3 has 15 residues. Germline CDR1 reads LNHNV; CDR2 reads YYDKDF (reference sequence). Here the CDR3 DNA reads TGTGCCACCAGCCAAGAGGGGGGAAGCTCCTACGAGCAGTACTTC. It specifies CATSQEGGSSYEQYF.

V is TRBV5-4 and J is TRBJ2-1, with TRBD2 identical over 9 bases. The CDR3 extends over 15 amino acids. CDR1 SGHNT and CDR2 YYREEE come from the germline V gene (reference sequence). Losses at the gene ends were 4 bases for V and 6 bases for J; bases not matched to a gene: 8. As DNA, the CDR3 is TGTGCCAGCAGCCCTGGTGGTAGCGGGAGCAATGAGCAGTTCTTC. Protein sequence: CASSPGGSGSNEQFF.

This clonotype has a handful of counts. Mismatch with germline at one junction end may stem from a read error. This rearrangement joins TRBV7-2 to TRBJ2-3, with D perhaps TRBD1 (6 bases). The CDR3 is made up of 17 amino acids. Germline-derived CDR1 and CDR2 are SGHTA and FQGNSA. The CDR3 spells CASSLVSGGAGADAQYF. CDR3 in DNA: TGTGCCAGCAGCTTAGTATCTGGTGGAGCAGGGGCAGATGCGCAGTATTTT.

This clonotype has a handful of counts. The chain employs TRBV28 and TRBJ1-5; D not certain. In germline, CDR1 is MDHEN, CDR2 SYDVKM. CDR3 size: 16 residues. V was pared by 4 bases and J by 2 bases, with 15 bases between. CDR3 protein: CASSSVLGSGNQPQHF. The CDR3 nucleotides read TGTGCCAGCAGTTCGGTTTTAGGGTCGGGCAATCAGCCCCAGCATTTT.

Worth noting for this clonotype: This may stem from a read error, because a much larger clone lies one nucleotide away. J is TRBJ2-3 and V is TRBV11-2, with D perhaps matching TRBD1 or TRBD2 (5 bases each). From germline, CDR1 is SGHAT and CDR2 FQNNGV. V was clipped by 2 bases and J by 4 bases, with 13 bases between them. The CDR3 is 15 residues long. The CDR3 DNA reads TGTGCCAGCAGCTTATTGCTAGGGGACGCAGATACGCAGTATTTT. As protein: CASSLLLGDADTQYF.

The table lists this clonotype with a few counts. An end of the junction does not agree with germline; a read error may underlie this. The J gene is TRBJ2-1, the V gene TRBV15, with 10 bases fitting TRBD2. The V gene's germline CDR1 is LNHNV and CDR2 YYDKDF (reference sequence). The CDR3 has 17 amino acids. CDR3 nucleotides: TGTGTCACCAGCAGAGATTCGAAGACTAGCGGGCCCAATGAGCAGTTCTTC. This codes for CVTSRDSKTSGPNEQFF. The whole variable domain, filled in from reference TRBV15 and TRBJ2-1, reads DAMVIQNPRYQVTQFGKPVTLSCSQTLNHNVMYWYQQKSSQAPKLLFHYYDKDFNNEADTPDNFQSRRPNTSFCFLDIRSPGLGDTAMYLCVTSRDSKTSGPNEQFFGPGTRLTVL.

This clonotype was seen at least ten times. The chain couples TRBV7-6 to TRBJ2-1; D might be TRBD2 (7 bases). With 8 bases removed from V and 0 bases from J, the gap between germline ends came to 11 bases. Germline CDR1 and CDR2: SGHVS and FNYEAQ. The CDR3 extends over 14 amino acids. Here the CDR3 DNA reads TGTGCCAGCGGGGGGGCGAGCTCCTACAATGAGCAGTTCTTC. Its translation: CASGGASSYNEQFF.

The gene calls are TRBV10-1 and TRBJ2-1; 7 bases agree with TRBD2. The CDR3 is 14 amino acids. With 5 bases clipped from V and 4 bases from J, the junction kept 5 bases outside the gene matches. Germline CDR1 is WNHNN and CDR2 is SYGVQD (reference sequence). The CDR3 here is CASSYTGLYNEQFF. The DNA of the CDR3 is TGCGCCAGCAGTTATACGGGACTATACAATGAGCAGTTCTTC.

This clonotype was seen repeatedly, ten times or more. V and J are TRBV3-1 and TRBJ2-7, with TRBD2 identical over 11 bases. Trimming at V came to 0 bases and at J to 9 bases, leaving 7 bases not matched to a gene. Germline V gene data show CDR1 as LGHDT and CDR2 as YNNKEL (reference sequence). The CDR3 covers 15 residues. The CDR3 region has the DNA TGTGCCAGCAGCCAAGAGGGGACTAGCGGTGGCGGGCAGTACTTC. Translating gives CASSQEGTSGGGQYF.

The chain is built from TRBV19 and TRBJ2-3; a possible D gene is TRBD1 (6 bases). The CDR3 sequence is 15 residues long. Trimming pared 8 bases from V and 2 bases from J, leaving 17 bases between. Germline lookup yields CDR1 LNHDA and CDR2 SQIVND (reference sequence). CDR3 nucleotides: TGTGCCAGTCGAGGGGGTGGGGGAGTCACAGATACGCAGTATTTT. As protein: CASRGGGGVTDTQYF.

The rearrangement joins TRBV28 to TRBJ1-1; 10 bases fit TRBD1. In germline, CDR1 is MDHEN, CDR2 SYDVKM. The V and J ends lost 5 bases and 8 bases, in that order; junction bases with no gene match: 8. This CDR3 is 14 amino acids long. The CDR3 loop is CASSPATGGLEAFF. The CDR3 DNA reads TGTGCCAGCAGTCCCGCGACAGGGGGCTTGGAAGCTTTCTTT.

The chain couples TRBV10-3 to TRBJ2-1; possibly TRBD2 for D (6 bases). CDR1 is ENHRY and CDR2 is SYGVKD in the germline V gene. CDR3 length: 15 amino acids. V dropped 0 bases and J dropped 5 bases, with 11 bases sitting between them. The CDR3 region is CAISESLTRNNEQFF. CDR3 coding DNA: TGTGCCATCAGTGAGTCGTTGACTAGAAACAATGAGCAGTTCTTC.

This chain links TRBV28 with TRBJ1-1; no clear D gene. The germline V and J ends were trimmed by 5 bases and 1 base, with 14 bases remaining between them. CDR1 and CDR2 from the germline V gene are MDHEN and SYDVKM. The CDR3 is 15 residues long. The DNA for the CDR3 is TGTGCCAGCAGTCTCGTGGACTTTTCGAACACTGAAGCTTTCTTT. Translation gives CASSLVDFSNTEAFF.

In its sample, this clonotype was seen many times. The CDR3 coding sequence is TGTGCCAGCAGTTTCCGGCGGGAGGGCCCCTACGAGCAGTACTTC. Its protein is CASSFRREGPYEQYF. V is TRBV28 and J is TRBJ2-7, with 9 bases lining up with TRBD2. The junction had 5 bases not matched to a gene; V was cut back by 3 bases and J by 2 bases. The CDR3 totals 15 residues. Germline assignment: CDR1 MDHEN and CDR2 SYDVKM.

This clonotype came up many times. The genes are TRBV10-3 and TRBJ2-3; D possibly corresponds to TRBD2 (5 bases). There are 15 residues in the CDR3. V lost 4 bases and J 0 bases, leaving 11 bases between the germline ends. CDR1 is ENHRY, CDR2 SYGVKD, per germline. The CDR3 here is CAISVERASTDTQYF. The CDR3 DNA follows: TGTGCCATCAGTGTCGAGAGGGCGAGCACAGATACGCAGTATTTT.

This clonotype was detected many times. The rearrangement links TRBV12-3 or TRBV12-4 to TRBJ2-5; 7 nucleotides line up with TRBD1. V shed 3 bases, J shed 13 bases, and the junction held 8 bases outside the gene matches. CDR3 length equals 12 residues. The CDR3 DNA reads as TGTGCCAGCAGTTTGGGATCGTCAGGGGGGTACTTC. Protein sequence: CASSLGSSGGYF.

This clonotype was detected only once. J is TRBJ2-5 and V is TRBV5-1; 9 bases match TRBD1. The J call may be wrong; the DNA end is better matched by TRBJ2-1. Looked up from germline, CDR1 is SGHRS and CDR2 is YFSETQ. CDR3 length: 15 amino acids. This chain's CDR3 is CASSLEGTGRKTQFF. The CDR3 DNA is TGCGCCAGCAGCTTGGAAGGGACAGGGCGGAAGACCCAGTTCTTC.

Concerning this clonotype itself: A junction end diverges from the germline sequence, so it may reflect a read error. This chain connects TRBV7-7 to TRBJ2-1; the match to TRBD2 covers 12 bases. The germline V gene has CDR1 SSHAT and CDR2 FNYEAQ (reference sequence). This CDR3 is 17 amino acids long. CDR3 nucleotide sequence: TGTGCTAGCAGCTTACCACGACTAGCGGGAGTCTACAATGAGCAGTTCTTC. Protein product: CASSLPRLAGVYNEQFF.

Only a few counts were recorded for this clonotype. V gene TRBV10-3 combines with J gene TRBJ2-7, with 7 bases lining up with TRBD2. Looked up from germline, CDR1 is ENHRY and CDR2 is SYGVKD. Losses at the gene ends were 5 bases for V and 6 bases for J; bases not matched to a gene: 19. There are 17 residues in the CDR3. The CDR3 DNA follows: TGTGCCATCAGTCAAAATATTGTGTGGGAGGGCTGGTCCGAGCAGTACTTC. This encodes CAISQNIVWEGWSEQYF.

At least ten counts were recorded for this clonotype. The chain carries TRBV28 and TRBJ1-5; the D gene is possibly TRBD1 (6 bases). The V end lost 3 bases, the J end lost 6 bases, and 15 bases lay between the germline ends. This CDR3 has 15 amino acids. Germline V gene lookup returns CDR1 MDHEN and CDR2 SYDVKM. The CDR3: CASSFESQGFQPQHF. CDR3 nucleotide sequence: TGTGCCAGCAGTTTCGAGTCCCAGGGGTTTCAGCCCCAGCATTTT.

The chain is built from TRBV18 and TRBJ2-2; D might be TRBD1 (6 bases). V lost 5 bases, J lost 10 bases, and 20 bases lay in between. Germline V CDR1 and CDR2: KGHSH, LQKENI. The CDR3 covers 15 residues. The CDR3 reads CASSRDIGTSLELFF. The DNA for the CDR3 is TGTGCCAGCTCAAGGGACATAGGAACTTCATTGGAGCTGTTTTTT.

This clonotype was seen a few times. In nucleotides, the CDR3 is TGTGCCAGCTCACCCGGGACTAGCGGGGAAACTATATACGAGCAGTACTTC. Amino acids: CASSPGTSGETIYEQYF. The chain is built from TRBV18 and TRBJ2-7; 13 nucleotides align to TRBD2. Germline assignment: CDR1 KGHSH and CDR2 LQKENI. Trimming removed 3 bases from V and 4 bases from J; junction bases left unmatched: 9. The CDR3 extends over 17 amino acids.

This clonotype was observed at least ten times. The rearrangement links TRBV5-1 to TRBJ2-5, with 10 bases identical to TRBD1. Germline V gene data show CDR1 as SGHRS and CDR2 as YFSETQ. V lost 2 bases, J lost 4 bases, and 8 bases stayed unmatched. This CDR3 region has 16 residues. CDR3 residues: CASSFSDRGRRETQYF. The CDR3 DNA reads as TGCGCCAGCAGCTTTTCCGACAGGGGGCGCCGAGAGACCCAGTACTTC.

This clonotype was seen a handful of times. The rearrangement joins TRBV10-3 to TRBJ2-3; 9 positions match TRBD1. Germline V gene data show CDR1 as ENHRY and CDR2 as SYGVKD. J lost 3 bases, V lost 11 bases, and 6 bases had no gene match. This CDR3 is built from 13 residues. The CDR3 nucleotides read TGTGCCGTTGGGACAGGGCTGACAGATACGCAGTATTTT. It is translated as CAVGTGLTDTQYF.

The chain employs TRBV19 and TRBJ2-1, with D maybe TRBD1 (5 bases). The CDR3 consists of 17 residues. Trimming took 5 bases from V and 0 from J, leaving 17 bases between them. Germline loops: CDR1 LNHDA, CDR2 SQIVND (reference sequence). CDR3 sequence reads: CASSLPVGALSYNEQFF. For the CDR3, the DNA is TGTGCCAGTAGTCTCCCGGTAGGGGCACTCTCCTACAATGAGCAGTTCTTC.

The table lists this clonotype with many counts. CDR3 residues: CASTPGTGGYEQYF. The CDR3, as DNA: TGTGCCAGCACGCCCGGGACAGGGGGCTACGAGCAGTACTTC. The V gene is TRBV2, the J gene TRBJ2-7; 11 positions match TRBD1. Germline V gene sequence: CDR1 SNHLY, CDR2 FYNNEI. CDR3 length: 14 residues. With V trimmed by 7 bases and J by 3 bases, 5 bases remained unmatched.

This clonotype was seen repeatedly, ten times or more. The chain is built from TRBV5-5 and TRBJ2-7, with 8 bases matching TRBD2. The CDR3 extends over 18 amino acids. The V gene end was trimmed by 0 bases and the J gene end by 7 bases; junction bases not matched to a gene: 18. Per the germline V gene, CDR1 is SGHKS and CDR2 is YYEKEE (reference sequence). CDR3 nucleotide sequence: TGTGCCAGCAGCTTGGCAGCGGGGGCAGGATTGGGATCTATGGAGCAGTACTTC. As protein: CASSLAAGAGLGSMEQYF.

This clonotype was counted a single time. This chain joins TRBV24-1 and TRBJ2-6, with a possible D match to TRBD2 (5 bases). The germline gives CDR1 KGHDR, CDR2 SFDVKD. V lost 4 bases and J lost 2, with 11 bases in between. This CDR3 has 16 residues. CDR3 loop: CATSDSTRPGANVLTF. The DNA of the CDR3 is TGTGCCACCAGTGACTCAACTAGACCTGGGGCCAACGTCCTGACTTTC.

This chain connects TRBV5-6 to TRBJ1-1; TRBD1 might be the D (5 bases). Germline V gene data show CDR1 as SGHDT and CDR2 as YYEEEE. The CDR3 is 14 residues long. Trimming took 5 bases from V and 1 from J, leaving 12 bases between them. The CDR3 bases are TGTGCCAGCAGGGTCCGGGGGAAGAACACTGAAGCTTTCTTT. Amino acid sequence: CASRVRGKNTEAFF.